Shown below are 16 T cell receptor beta chains from a single sample sequenced in a study of T cells in Graves' hyperthyroidism and ophthalmopathy. RNA transcripts gave rise to amplified TCR beta CDR3 regions. Using the HTBI primer set, a first-round RT-PCR was run on the TCR CDR3. One entry per CDR3 protein, called by TCRdb with MiXCR from the multiplex PCR reads. Among some 650,000 distinct CDR3 sequences listed, around 16% were seen once. What was sequenced was blood. The source is a woman between 40 and 50 years old with Graves' ophthalmopathy.

This clonotype was seen a handful of times. The rearrangement joins TRBV15 to TRBJ2-5, with 8 bases aligning to TRBD1. V lost 1 base to trimming and J lost 2 bases; unmatched junction nucleotides: 18. Germline V gives CDR1 LNHNV, CDR2 YYDKDF (reference sequence). This CDR3 has 20 amino acids. DNA of the CDR3: TGTGCCACCAGCAGAGCCATGGTGGACAGGGCCAGTTTTAGTCAAGAGACCCAGTACTTC. It yields the protein CATSRAMVDRASFSQETQYF.

The table lists this clonotype with a few counts. The gene calls are TRBV7-9 and TRBJ2-2, with 7 bases lining up with TRBD1. The CDR3 sequence is 15 residues long. Trimming cost V 4 bases and J 2 bases; bases outside gene matches: 4. Germline CDR1 SEHNR, CDR2 FQNEAQ (reference sequence). Here the CDR3 reads CASSSGQDNTGELFF. CDR3 bases: TGTGCCAGCAGCTCTGGACAGGACAACACCGGGGAGCTGTTTTTT.

A few counts support this clonotype. The rearrangement uses TRBV7-2 and TRBJ2-3; D is undetermined. This CDR3 is built from 14 residues. Germline CDR1 and CDR2: SGHTA and FQGNSA. V was cut by 0 bases and J by 9 bases, with 13 bases left in between. CDR3 region: CASSLAERRKTQYF. The CDR3 DNA reads as TGTGCCAGCAGCTTAGCAGAGAGAAGAAAGACGCAGTATTTT. Together with reference TRBV7-2 and TRBJ2-3, the CDR3 gives the full variable domain: GAGVSQSPSNKVTEKGKDVELRCDPISGHTALYWYRQSLGQGLEFLIYFQGNSAPDKSGLPSDRFSAERTGGSVSTLTIQRTQQEDSAVYLCASSLAERRKTQYFGPGTRLTVL.

DNA for the CDR3: TGCAGCGTTGCGGGACAGGGGGGGGATTACGAGCAGTACTTC. Translating it yields CSVAGQGGDYEQYF. The V and J genes are TRBV29-1 and TRBJ2-7, with 11 positions matching TRBD1. V was clipped by 4 bases and J by 4 bases; unmatched bases: 6. The CDR3 has 14 residues. Germline lookup yields CDR1 SQVTM and CDR2 ANQGSEA.

This clonotype was seen ten or more times. The chain employs TRBV7-2 and TRBJ2-3; D unresolved. The length of the CDR3 is 14 residues. Trimming took off 2 bases at V and 1 base at J, with 7 bases between the two ends. In germline, CDR1 is SGHTA, CDR2 FQGNSA. The CDR3 nucleotides read TGTGCCAGCAGCTTATATAGACGCACAGATACGCAGTATTTT. It encodes CASSLYRRTDTQYF. The full variable domain, completed using reference TRBV7-2 and TRBJ2-3, is GAGVSQSPSNKVTEKGKDVELRCDPISGHTALYWYRQSLGQGLEFLIYFQGNSAPDKSGLPSDRFSAERTGGSVSTLTIQRTQQEDSAVYLCASSLYRRTDTQYFGPGTRLTVL.

This clonotype was seen at least ten times. The rearrangement uses TRBV10-3 and TRBJ2-7, with D tentatively TRBD1 or TRBD2 (5 bases each). Per germline, CDR1 ENHRY and CDR2 SYGVKD. The CDR3 totals 14 residues. Trimming removed 8 bases from V and 1 base from J, with 15 bases in between. CDR3 in DNA: TGTGCCATCCTTTCCGGGACGTCGTCCTACGAGCAGTACTTC. As protein: CAILSGTSSYEQYF.

The chain employs TRBV11-1 and TRBJ2-1, with a possible D match to TRBD2 (5 bases). The germline V and J ends were trimmed by 6 bases and 6 bases, with 12 bases remaining between them. The CDR3 runs to 13 residues. The germline CDR1 and CDR2 sequences are SGHAT and FQDESV (reference sequence). In DNA, the CDR3 is TGTGCCAGCAGTACGGGATGGACCAATGAGCAGTTCTTC. It codes for CASSTGWTNEQFF.

This clonotype was recorded at least ten times. The chain joins TRBV5-1 to TRBJ2-3, with a weak D call TRBD2 (7 bases). The CDR3 contains 17 residues. The germline V gene has CDR1 SGHRS and CDR2 YFSETQ. Trimming removed 5 bases from V and 4 bases from J, with 23 bases in between. CDR3: CASRTGSGAVAADTQYF. The CDR3 coding sequence is TGCGCCAGCAGAACAGGGAGCGGGGCGGTCGCCGCAGATACGCAGTATTTT.

The CDR3 reads CASSMGTGWHGYTF. The CDR3 DNA follows: TGTGCCAGTAGTATGGGGACAGGGTGGCACGGCTACACCTTC. J is TRBJ1-2 and V is TRBV19; 9 nucleotides line up with TRBD1. The CDR3 has 14 amino acids. The junction had 7 bases not matched to a gene; V was cut back by 3 bases and J by 8 bases. CDR1 LNHDA and CDR2 SQIVND come from the germline V gene (reference sequence). Full variable domain (missing parts from reference TRBV19 and TRBJ1-2): DGGITQSPKYLFRKEGQNVTLSCEQNLNHDAMYWYRQDPGQGLRLIYYSQIVNDFQKGDIAEGYSVSREKKESFPLTVTSAQKNPTAFYLCASSMGTGWHGYTFGSGTRLTVV.

The chain uses TRBV28 and TRBJ1-2; tentative D call: TRBD1 (5 bases). CDR3 length equals 16 residues. V was cut by 4 bases and J by 4 bases, with 19 bases left in between. Germline V gene lookup returns CDR1 MDHEN and CDR2 SYDVKM. The CDR3 sequence is CASSSAGTRAFYGYTF. As DNA, the CDR3 is TGTGCCAGCAGTTCCGCCGGGACGCGGGCCTTCTATGGCTACACCTTC.

This clonotype was counted ten times or more. The chain uses TRBV11-2 and TRBJ2-3; the D is unclear. V lost 5 bases and J lost 8, with 14 bases in between. Germline V CDR1 and CDR2: SGHAT, FQNNGV. This CDR3 region has 13 residues. CDR3 protein: CASSLAQVATQYF. For the CDR3, the DNA is TGTGCCAGCAGCCTGGCCCAGGTGGCTACGCAGTATTTT. The full variable domain, rest sourced from reference TRBV11-2 and TRBJ2-3, is EAGVAQSPRYKIIEKRQSVAFWCNPISGHATLYWYQQILGQGPKLLIQFQNNGVVDDSQLPKDRFSAERLKGVDSTLKIQPAKLEDSAVYLCASSLAQVATQYFGPGTRLTVL.

This clonotype was counted many times. This chain connects TRBV6-1 to TRBJ1-1; no reliable D call. CDR1 and CDR2 (germline): MNHNS, SASEGT. This CDR3 contains 17 residues. V was trimmed by 1 base and J by 0 bases, leaving 15 bases between them. The CDR3 spells CASSEEVGLAMNTEAFF. In DNA form, the CDR3 reads TGTGCCAGCAGTGAAGAGGTGGGGTTAGCCATGAACACTGAAGCTTTCTTT.

The CDR3 bases are TGTGCCAGTAGTCCAGCGGGACTAGCGGGGGGGCAAACAGATACGCAGTATTTT. Translation gives CASSPAGLAGGQTDTQYF. The rearrangement links TRBV19 to TRBJ2-3; 16 bases align to TRBD2. The CDR3 is 18 residues long. CDR1 is LNHDA, CDR2 SQIVND, per germline (reference sequence). V was pared by 5 bases and J by 3 bases, with 8 bases of the junction left unmatched. The full variable domain, with the rest looked up from reference TRBV19 and TRBJ2-3, is DGGITQSPKYLFRKEGQNVTLSCEQNLNHDAMYWYRQDPGQGLRLIYYSQIVNDFQKGDIAEGYSVSREKKESFPLTVTSAQKNPTAFYLCASSPAGLAGGQTDTQYFGPGTRLTVL.

The genes are TRBV7-2 and TRBJ1-3, with D maybe TRBD1 (5 bases). V was pared by 5 bases and J by 0 bases, with 11 bases between. From germline, CDR1 is SGHTA and CDR2 FQGNSA. This CDR3 region has 15 residues. CDR3 DNA sequence: TGTGCCAGCAGCGTCCGCGGGGGCTCTGGAAACACCATATATTTT. Translating gives CASSVRGGSGNTIYF.

The rearrangement joins TRBV20-1 to TRBJ1-1; TRBD1 matches 7 bases. CDR3 length: 14 amino acids. Germline CDR1 is DFQATT and CDR2 is SNEGSKA (reference sequence). Trimming removed 6 bases from V and 3 bases from J; junction bases left unmatched: 10. The CDR3 DNA reads TGCAGTGCCAACGGACAGGTTGGGGACACTGAAGCTTTCTTT. Amino acids: CSANGQVGDTEAFF.

The sample holds many counts of this clonotype. The chain is built from TRBV2 and TRBJ2-3; TRBD2 aligns across 10 bases. The CDR3 sequence is 16 residues long. Trimming took 4 bases from V and 3 from J; bases not matched to a gene: 7. CDR1 is SNHLY and CDR2 is FYNNEI in the germline V gene. The CDR3 region has the DNA TGTGCCAGCAGTGCCCCTCCGGGACTAGCGACAGATACGCAGTATTTT. Its translation is CASSAPPGLATDTQYF. Variable domain in full (rest from reference TRBV2 and TRBJ2-3): EPEVTQTPSHQVTQMGQEVILRCVPISNHLYFYWYRQILGQKVEFLVSFYNNEISEKSEIFDDQFSVERPDGSNFTLKIRSTKLEDSAMYFCASSAPPGLATDTQYFGPGTRLTVL.